This T cell receptor beta chain was recovered during a study of shared clonotypes between healthy human individuals (dated by TCRdb to 2018 to 2020). For context, the study as a whole: The cohort comprised a couple of women and a few men aged 18 to 49 years. The study deeply sequenced blood TCR repertoires of 5 or 6 healthy adults to estimate repertoire size and the extent of clonotype sharing between individuals. Libraries were prepared and TCR repertoires were sequenced by different laboratories using diverse techniques, in order to increase sequencing depth and limit assay-specific biases. Each donor's leukapheresis produced roughly between about 0.8 and 8.9 billion PBMCs. Beyond this particular receptor, the publication reports: Pairwise subsampling led to the expectation that sequencing depth would affect the degree of clonotype sharing among donors. Sampling was restricted to blood, and TCR repertoires in tissues likely differ from the TCR repertoires found in blood. Because the study included only a small number of donors, the genetic and exposure-history diversity represented was limited.

TCR CDR3 regions were amplified from genomic DNA by multiplex PCR using the deep immunoSEQ assay. For each cell subset, the extracted genomic DNA was distributed evenly across all wells of several immunoSEQ 96-well plates, and each plate served as one replicate. For unsorted PBMC, around 300 ng genomic DNA, equal to approximately 30,000 T cell genomes, was loaded into each replicate PCR. Genomic DNA from unsorted PBMC was sequenced over ten immunoSEQ deep assay plates. Purified libraries were quantified with a Qubit 3.0 fluorometer, sized on a Bioanalyzer 2100, and re-quantified with the KAPA Library Quantification kit. A separate single-read 150-cycle Illumina NextSeq 550 flow cell was used to sequence each immunoSEQ 96-well plate. In the original analysis: Because only junctional sequences without quality scores were contained in the immunoSEQ output, filtering matching that applied to full-length reads could not be performed. Sequences were annotated with PyIR, a Python wrapper for IgBLAST v1.9, and V/J genes and CDR3 were assigned using IMGT germline references. Any read was removed if the V/J assignment was weak (E-value above 1e-6), the CDR3 was missing, or the read contained stop codons, out-of-frame junctions, or ambiguous translated residues. V3J clonotypes were defined as sequences sharing an identical inferred V gene, J gene, and CDR3 amino acid sequence. Percentage overlap between repertoires was calculated by dividing the number of shared unique clonotypes by the size of the smaller repertoire. RTK rarefaction, the Chao1 estimator, and Recon v2.1 estimates of unobserved clonotypes were used to assess repertoire richness. TCRdb limited this immuneACCESS table to in-frame rearrangements with V and J called. A share of clones is missing; checked studies link under half to unresolved V genes, and the rest is unexplained. From that table come the V and J calls and clone size; the DNA was used to work out D and trimming. The sample contains about 490,000 clones, over 75% of them found a single time. About an eighth of the sample belongs to the ten largest clones.

Healthy HIV-negative adults with no recently reported acute infections or vaccinations were included as donors. Every donor was a Caucasian adult residing in Nashville, Tennessee, USA. For unsorted samples, roughly 86 million PBMCs were counted and genomic DNA was extracted with the QIAamp DNA Blood Mini kit. Blood was obtained by leukapheresis, after which PBMCs were separated by Ficoll-Histopaque density gradient centrifugation and cryopreserved in liquid nitrogen vapor phase. The germline V end is reduced by 5 bases and the J end by 6 bases; junction bases left unmatched: 13. Its CDR3 holds 16 amino acids, cysteine through phenylalanine. Only CDR3 DNA is held: 48 bases, read in frame from base 1. In the germline V gene (reference sequence), CDR1 corresponds to SEHNR and CDR2 to FQNEAQ. With regard to this clone: Its recognized antigen is unknown. Base qualities are not provided; no much larger clone lies one nucleotide away.

Specimen: PBMCs. The rearrangement joined TRBV7-9 to TRBJ2-1; the central 7 bases match TRBD1. This TCR was recovered from a woman aged 35 to 49 in good health. Some clones in this sample may be carry-over from other donors' samples. At the DNA level, the sequence is TGTGCCAGCAGCCCCCGTGGATTAGGGGGCGTCAATGAGCAGTTCTTC. This yields the protein CASSPRGLGGVNEQFF. The full variable domain, with segments outside the CDR3 supplied by the reference TRBV7-9 and TRBJ2-1 proteins, appears as DTGVSQNPRHKITKRGQNVTFRCDPISEHNRLYWYRQTLGQGPEFLTYFQNEAQLEKSRLLSDRFSAERPKGSFSTLEIQRTEQGDSAMYLCASSPRGLGGVNEQFFGPGTRLTVL.